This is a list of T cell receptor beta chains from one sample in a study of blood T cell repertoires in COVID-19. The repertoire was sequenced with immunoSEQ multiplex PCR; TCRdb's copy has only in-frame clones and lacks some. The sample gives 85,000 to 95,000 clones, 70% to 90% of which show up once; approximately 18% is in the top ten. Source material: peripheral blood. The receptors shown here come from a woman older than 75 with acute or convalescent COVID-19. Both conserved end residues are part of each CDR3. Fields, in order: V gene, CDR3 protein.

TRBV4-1	CASSQVGRWNYGYTF
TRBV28	CASTFLDRRDQPQHF
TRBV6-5	CASSRGTGGDYTF
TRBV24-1	CATSGGGYRSGELFF
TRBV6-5	CASSSGLAGGRELFF
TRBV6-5	CASSLDRGPHNEQFF
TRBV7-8	CASIREVVGEAFF
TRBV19	CASSIWAITSNEKLFF
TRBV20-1	CSASTGTRGYTF
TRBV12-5	CASEERGGWGETQYF
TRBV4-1	CASSQTGEGGYTF
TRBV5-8	CASSSGRDMMNTEAFF
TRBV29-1	CSVSTGHTYEQYF
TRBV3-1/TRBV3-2	CASSRQSTAGYEQYF
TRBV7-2	CASSLDGGAKREQYF
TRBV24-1	CATSDLTGKRGQPQHF
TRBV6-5	CASSPGGGSNQPQHF
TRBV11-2	CASSYQGARMRTEAFF
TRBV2	CARGGGPTEAFF
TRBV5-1	CASRPTGLNGYTF
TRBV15	CATSSEGRVQHSPLHF
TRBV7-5	CARSPGEGATEAFF
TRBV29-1	CSAGTGSSTDTQYF
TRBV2	CASKASGTDNEQFF
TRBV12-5	CASGDGIAGGHEQFF
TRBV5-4	CASSLQQVHNEQFF
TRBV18	CASSPQGLRSPLHF
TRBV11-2	CASSPRIGGRLHEQYF
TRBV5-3	CARSFKDRAGETQYF
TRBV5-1	CASSSGHPGYGYTF
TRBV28	CASRPPGSRYEQYF
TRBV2	CASTGSGGRVETQYF
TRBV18	CASSPRQQRNTEAFF
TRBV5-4	CASSLLAGGFDEQYF
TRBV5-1	CASSLVNGADSPLHF
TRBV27	CASSFNSGNTQYF
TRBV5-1	CASSIQGGVDTQYF
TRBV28	CASTVGGDGKNEQFF
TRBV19	CASSRAGLFYEQYF
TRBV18	CASSGQGIINEQFF
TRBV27	CASSLKGYAGAFF
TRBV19	CASSSLSGSQPQHF
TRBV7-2	CASSLLGTGNTEAFF
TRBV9	CASSVRGSPDTEAFF
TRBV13	CASSPPGGSYNSPLHF
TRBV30	CAWSWDRGRSETQYF